This TCR beta chain was sequenced during a study of T cell responses to AZD1222 COVID-19 vaccine. V was shortened by 4 bases and J by 0 bases, with 13 bases between the two germline ends. Looked up from germline, CDR1 is MDHEN and CDR2 is SYDVKM. This CDR3 has 15 amino acids. Some clones are missing from TCRdb's copy, which holds only in-frame ones; the method was immunoSEQ multiplex PCR. The data hold roughly 130,000 clones, with around 90% observed a single time. Study-wide points: Two AZD1222 doses significantly raised spike-specific TCR breadth and depth over controls. Most donors were white British, females outnumbered males, and clonal diversity was possibly underestimated. Samples come after the peak T cell response, not at day 14. Baseline serostatus was positive in only a handful of AZD1222 recipients.

This clone was seen once. The antigen remains undetermined. This receptor was identified in an adult in good health. This specimen consisted of peripheral blood, obtained on day 0 of AZD1222 vaccination. V and J are TRBV28 and TRBJ2-7; possible D gene TRBD1, 7 bases. The CDR3 DNA reads as TGTGCCAGCAGTTCAGGGGGGACTCCCTCCTACGAGCAGTACTTC. It translates to CASSSGGTPSYEQYF.